This TCR beta chain was identified in a study of CD8+ T cells in alopecia areata. Overall study: Administration of oral tofacitinib to treated patients was at 5 to 10 mg twice daily. Study-wide results and caveats: Patients displayed less clarity in TCR sharing than mice, a finding possibly related to HLA. In lesional scalp, particularly from alopecia totalis/universalis, clonality was higher than in normal scalp. With tofacitinib ongoing, many expanded lesional clones persisted in both scalp and blood.

As to this clone: What it binds is unknown.

Sequencing templates came from extracted RNA that was reverse transcribed into cDNA. Sequencing was performed with immunoSEQ multiplex PCR; in TCRdb, only in-frame clones are kept and a portion is missing. Of nearly 200,000 clones listed, more than 45% are singletons. The CDR3 contains 13 residues. Germline V gene data show CDR1 as MNHEY and CDR2 as SVGAGI. Trimming took 8 bases from V and 3 from J, leaving 13 bases between them. Treatment specified: oral pan-JAK inhibitor, 5-10 mg twice daily. This receptor was obtained from a human donor with alopecia areata. The chain couples TRBV6-5 to TRBJ1-1; D is undetermined. Sequenced material: CD4+ T cells sorted from blood, taken at week 24, from a patient treated with tofacitinib. In nucleotides, the CDR3 is TGTGCCAGCCGATTGACTCTAGACACTGAAGCTTTCTTT. Its translation: CASRLTLDTEAFF.